This TCR beta chain emerged from a study of cytomegalovirus exposure and HLA in healthy donors. PCR amplification relied on 60 Vbeta primers (plus 13 Jbeta primers). Profiling relied on immunoSEQ multiplex PCR, and the TCRdb table lists in-frame clones only, not all of them. The repertoire holds more than 100,000 clones, with about 77% as singletons. Germline assignment: CDR1 SGHAT and CDR2 FQNNGV. V lost 0 bases and J lost 2, with 10 bases in between. The CDR3 loop spans 15 amino acids. This TCR came from a young woman in good health and CMV-seropositive. The rearrangement uses TRBV11-2 and TRBJ2-5, with D possibly matching TRBD1 (5 bases). The source material was PBMCs. This chain's CDR3 is CASSLDSRAQETQYF. CDR3 DNA: TGTGCCAGCAGCTTAGACTCCAGGGCGCAAGAGACCCAGTACTTC.